Listed below are T cell receptor beta chains from one sample, sequenced in a study of blood T cells in healthy people across ages. Via MiXCR, TCRdb re-called the 5' RACE reads, giving one row per CDR3 protein. The table includes over 600,000 distinct CDR3 sequences, about 56% detected once. Sequences were obtained from blood. The receptor set was obtained from a man in his forties in good health. Both conserved end residues are part of each CDR3. A D gene is named only where the DNA matches it firmly. Some rows mark clone size as missing; the rest say once, few, many or name a class of expanded clone.

cdr3_aa cdr3_nt j_call d_call clone_size v_call
CASSQVEGASYGYTF TGCGCCAGCAGCCAAGTCGAGGGGGCAAGCTATGGCTACACCTTC TRBJ1-2 TRBD1 once TRBV4-1
CATSERRTFSNQPQHF TGTGCCACCAGTGAACGTCGGACATTTAGCAATCAGCCCCAGCATTTT TRBJ1-5 - - TRBV24-1
CASSRPDGYQETQYF TGTGCCAGCAGCCGACCCGACGGGTACCAAGAGACCCAGTACTTC TRBJ2-5 - few TRBV7-8
CASSQDPRRMLYF TGCGCCAGCAGCCAAGATCCCCGCCGTATGCTGTACTTC TRBJ2-5 - - TRBV4-1
CASSQAGTGFNEQFF TGTGCCAGCAGTCAGGCCGGGACAGGATTCAATGAGCAGTTCTTC TRBJ2-1 TRBD1 - TRBV6-1
CASSSPTGGLETQYF TGTGCCAGCAGTTCTCCGACAGGGGGGCTGGAGACCCAGTACTTC TRBJ2-5 TRBD1 - TRBV28
CSARIGDYWGKLFF TGCAGTGCTAGAATCGGTGACTACTGGGGAAAACTGTTTTTT TRBJ1-4 - - TRBV20-1
CASSRGGGQGVEKLFF TGTGCCAGCAGCCGAGGTGGGGGACAGGGTGTTGAAAAACTGTTTTTT TRBJ1-4 TRBD1 - TRBV7-9
CASSFGQTVYNEQFF TGCGCCAGCAGCTTCGGACAGACGGTTTACAATGAGCAGTTCTTC TRBJ2-1 - - TRBV5-1
CASCGLLQETQYF TGTGCCAGCTGCGGACTTCTCCAAGAGACCCAGTACTTC TRBJ2-5 - - TRBV2
CATSRGESGYGYTF TGTGCCACCAGCAGAGGGGAGTCGGGCTATGGCTACACCTTC TRBJ1-2 - - TRBV15
CASSQEGRGLETQYF TGTGCCAGCAGCCAAGAAGGCAGGGGGTTGGAGACCCAGTACTTC TRBJ2-5 TRBD1 few TRBV14
CATSRDLSTDTQYF TGTGCCACCAGCAGAGATCTTTCTACAGATACGCAGTATTTT TRBJ2-3 - - TRBV15
CSARDRGRGGYTF TGCAGTGCTAGAGACAGGGGGCGCGGTGGCTACACCTTC TRBJ1-2 TRBD1 few TRBV20-1
CASSPDRTGSPDTQYF TGTGCCAGCAGCCCAGACAGGACAGGGAGTCCAGATACGCAGTATTTT TRBJ2-3 TRBD1 few TRBV9
CASSLVKTLAKNIQYF TGTGCCAGCAGCTTAGTGAAAACCTTAGCCAAAAACATTCAGTACTTC TRBJ2-4 - - TRBV7-2
CSASRQQNTGAFF TGCAGTGCATCCAGACAGCAGAACACTGGAGCTTTCTTT TRBJ1-1 - - TRBV20-1
CAISAEALRETQYF TGTGCCATCAGTGCGGAAGCGCTCCGAGAGACCCAGTACTTC TRBJ2-5 - - TRBV10-3
CASSSRGLVDTQYF TGTGCCAGCAGTTCCAGGGGTCTAGTAGATACGCAGTATTTT TRBJ2-3 - - TRBV6-5
CASSFPGPRNYGYTF TGTGCCAGCAGCTTTCCCGGACCGAGAAACTATGGCTACACCTTC TRBJ1-2 - - TRBV7-2